One sample yielded the 9 T cell receptor beta chains listed below, sequenced in a study of blood T cell repertoires in COVID-19. Produced via immunoSEQ multiplex PCR; TCRdb's table is partial and in-frame only. The table shows over 120,000 clones, with approximately 89% occurring only once. Sequencing was carried out using peripheral blood. The receptors here all came from a woman in her forties or fifties with acute or convalescent COVID-19.

V usage is TRBV6-5 and J usage is TRBJ2-1; possible D gene TRBD1, 6 bases. In germline, CDR1 is MNHEY, CDR2 SVGAGI. Trimming took 6 bases from V and 0 from J, leaving 9 bases between them. The CDR3 runs 14 residues. CDR3 DNA sequence: TGTGCCAGCAGACCACAGGGCTCCTACAATGAGCAGTTCTTC. As protein: CASRPQGSYNEQFF.

The chain recombines TRBV11-3 with TRBJ1-6, with 9 bases lining up with TRBD1. CDR1 is SGHNT, CDR2 YENEEA, per germline. The CDR3 has 14 amino acids. Trimming removed 6 bases from V and 8 bases from J; junction bases left unmatched: 5. The CDR3 sequence is CASSRTGADSPLHF. The CDR3 DNA reads as TGTGCCAGCAGTCGGACAGGGGCGGATTCACCCCTCCACTTT.

The chain recombines TRBV4-1 with TRBJ1-1, with 7 bases identical to TRBD1. This CDR3 is built from 15 residues. The V gene end was trimmed by 6 bases and the J gene end by 1 base; junction bases not matched to a gene: 8. Germline CDR1 reads MGHRA; CDR2 reads YSYEKL. The CDR3 DNA reads TGCGCCAGCAGTTGGGACAGCGCCACGAACACTGAAGCTTTCTTT. This sequence encodes CASSWDSATNTEAFF.

The chain is built from TRBV5-1 and TRBJ1-1; no clear D. Germline V CDR1 and CDR2: SGHRS, YFSETQ. V gave up 0 bases and J gave up 1 base, with 10 bases separating them. The CDR3 covers 15 residues. Here the CDR3 reads CASSLARQANTEAFF. CDR3 in DNA: TGCGCCAGCAGCTTGGCTCGGCAGGCGAACACTGAAGCTTTCTTT. The variable domain in full, completed from reference TRBV5-1 and TRBJ1-1, reads KAGVTQTPRYLIKTRGQQVTLSCSPISGHRSVSWYQQTPGQGLQFLFEYFSETQRNKGNFPGRFSGRQFSNSRSEMNVSTLELGDSALYLCASSLARQANTEAFFGQGTRLTVV.

The gene calls are TRBV11-2 and TRBJ1-3; tentatively, D is TRBD1 (6 bases). CDR1 SGHAT and CDR2 FQNNGV come from the germline V gene. Trimming removed 1 base at V and 6 bases at J, with 13 bases between. The CDR3 has 15 amino acids. The CDR3 region has the DNA TGTGCCAGCAGCTTAGTGTTTGCAGGGGAAAACACCATATATTTT. This gives the protein CASSLVFAGENTIYF.

The chain uses TRBV18 and TRBJ2-5; possibly TRBD1 for D (6 bases). The CDR3 is 16 residues long. The V end lost 3 bases, the J end lost 2 bases, and 16 bases lay between the germline ends. Germline V lookup: CDR1 KGHSH, CDR2 LQKENI. As DNA, the CDR3 is TGTGCCAGCTCACCCCAAAGAGGGGACACACAAGAGACCCAGTACTTC. This translates into CASSPQRGDTQETQYF.

CDR3 nucleotides: TGTGCCAGCAGTCTTTCACAGGGGGCAGGGACTGAAGCTTTCTTT. This sequence encodes CASSLSQGAGTEAFF. The genes are TRBV27 and TRBJ1-1; TRBD1 agrees at 9 bases. Germline V CDR1 and CDR2: MNHEY, SMNVEV (reference sequence). This CDR3 is built from 15 residues. The V gene end was trimmed by 5 bases and the J gene end by 5 bases; junction bases not matched to a gene: 9.

The chain employs TRBV7-9 and TRBJ2-2, with D unresolved. Trimming stripped 7 bases from V and 5 bases from J, with 5 bases between. The CDR3 has 11 residues. The germline CDR1 and CDR2 sequences are SEHNR and FQNEAQ (reference sequence). CDR3 coding DNA: TGTGCCAGCATCCGGACCGGGGAGCTGTTTTTT. Amino acids: CASIRTGELFF.

V is TRBV7-3 and J is TRBJ1-1; perhaps TRBD1 as D (6 bases). The CDR3 extends over 18 amino acids. CDR1 and CDR2 (germline): SGHTA, FQGTGA. Trimming removed 2 bases from V and 1 base from J, with 20 bases in between. In DNA form, the CDR3 reads TGTGCCAGCAGCTTAGATCGGGACAACCCAGGGTCGAACACTGAAGCTTTCTTT. Residues: CASSLDRDNPGSNTEAFF.